A selection of T cell receptor beta chains follows, all from one sample in a study of shared clonotypes between healthy human individuals. Some clones are missing from TCRdb's copy, which holds only in-frame ones; the method was immunoSEQ multiplex PCR. The sample holds approximately 2.4 million clones, 95% seen once. Material: naive CD4+ T cells sorted from blood. All receptors derive from a man younger than 30 in good health. Both conserved end residues are part of each CDR3. A D gene is named only where the DNA matches it firmly.

D | J | V | DNA | CDR3
. | TRBJ1-4 | TRBV5-1 | TGCGCCAGCAGTCTAGGGGGAATGACTAATGAAAAACTGTTTTTT | CASSLGGMTNEKLFF
. | TRBJ2-7 | TRBV6-1 | TGTGCCAGCAGTGAAAATTACAGCTCCTACGAGCAGTACTTC | CASSENYSSYEQYF
TRBD1 | TRBJ1-1 | TRBV6-6 | TGTGCCAGCAGTTATCGGGACAGGGGGACTGAAGCTTTCTTT | CASSYRDRGTEAFF
. | TRBJ1-6 | TRBV10-2 | TGCGCCAGCAGTGATCCAGCGAGCTCCTATAATTCACCCCTCCACTTT | CASSDPASSYNSPLHF
. | TRBJ1-6 | TRBV28 | TGTGCCAGCAGTACCACCGGTCAGGGTTATAATTCACCCCTCCACTTT | CASSTTGQGYNSPLHF
. | TRBJ2-2 | TRBV7-2 | TGTGCCAGCAGCCGGGGGTGGGGAGACGCCGGGGAGCTGTTTTTT | CASSRGWGDAGELFF
. | TRBJ1-1 | TRBV6-1 | TGTGCCATGCAGCGGCTCCTGAACACTGAAGCTTTCTTT | CAMQRLLNTEAFF
. | TRBJ2-5 | TRBV28 | TGTGCCAGCAGTAATGGACAGCCGAACCAAGAGACCCAGTACTTC | CASSNGQPNQETQYF
TRBD1 | TRBJ2-7 | TRBV11-2 | TGTGCCAGCAGCTTAGGGACAGGGGGCACCTACGAGCAGTACTTC | CASSLGTGGTYEQYF
. | TRBJ1-1 | TRBV29-1 | TGCAGCGTGATAGGGCAGGGCTTGAACACTGAAGCTTTCTTT | CSVIGQGLNTEAFF
TRBD1 | TRBJ2-7 | TRBV2 | TGTGCCAGCAGTATCGACAGGGGTCCCCACTACGAGCAGTACTTC | CASSIDRGPHYEQYF
TRBD2 | TRBJ2-3 | TRBV19 | TGTGCCAGTAGTATCGGGAGGTGGGATACGCAGTATTTT | CASSIGRWDTQYF
TRBD2 | TRBJ2-1 | TRBV7-9 | TGTGCCAGCAGCTTAGGTGGGACTAGCGGGGAGTTCAATGAGCAGTTCTTC | CASSLGGTSGEFNEQFF
. | TRBJ2-1 | TRBV5-1 | TGCGCCAGCAGCACCGGACCCTTAATTAACAATGAGCAGTTCTTC | CASSTGPLINNEQFF
TRBD1 | TRBJ1-2 | TRBV25-1 | TGTGCCAGCAGTGATGCAGGGACAGGCGACTATGGCTACACCTTC | CASSDAGTGDYGYTF
. | TRBJ2-7 | TRBV7-9 | TGTGCCAGCAGCACCGCCTACGAGCAGTACTTC | CASSTAYEQYF
TRBD1 | TRBJ2-5 | TRBV18 | TGTGCCAGCTCCCCCGGGACAGCAGAGACCCAGTACTTC | CASSPGTAETQYF
TRBD1 | TRBJ1-1 | TRBV18 | TGTGCCAGCTCACCACCGACAGGGGTGTACACTGAAGCTTTCTTT | CASSPPTGVYTEAFF
. | TRBJ2-2 | TRBV29-1 | TGCAGCGTGAGAACGCAGGGTCTGACCGGGGAGCTGTTTTTT | CSVRTQGLTGELFF